One sample yielded the 10 T cell receptor beta chains listed below, sequenced in a study of T cells after posttransplantation cyclophosphamide. The table came from immunoSEQ multiplex PCR; TCRdb's copy has only in-frame clones and leaves some out. The profile shows around 66,000 clones, around 93% of them singletons. The sample taken for sequencing was PBMCs. Source of these receptors: a woman aged 25 to 39 in good health and a related stem cell transplant donor.

Concerning this clone itself: An end of the junction differs from the germline gene, which may be a read error. The chain is built from TRBV6-6 and TRBJ1-1, with a possible D match to TRBD1 (5 bases). Germline CDR1 and CDR2: MNHNY and SVGAGI (reference sequence). The length of the CDR3 is 14 residues. The CDR3 is CASRHQTTALRGVF. The CDR3 DNA follows: TGTGCCAGCAGACACCAAACCACTGCCCTCCGGGGGGTCTTT.

The rearrangement joins TRBV7-2 to TRBJ2-3; D is tentatively TRBD1 or TRBD2 (5 bases each). Germline CDR1 reads SGHTA; CDR2 reads FQGNSA. This CDR3 is 13 amino acids long. V gave up 5 bases and J gave up 5 bases, with 11 bases separating them. CDR3 sequence: CASSTSGGDTQYF. CDR3 sequence (DNA): TGTGCCAGCAGCACTTCTGGGGGAGATACGCAGTATTTT.

This rearrangement joins TRBV4-1 to TRBJ1-6, with D unclear. The CDR3 contains 19 residues. V lost 0 bases, J lost 4 bases, and 19 bases lay in between. CDR1 and CDR2 (germline): MGHRA, YSYEKL. The DNA for the CDR3 is TGCGCCAGCAGCCAAGATTTGTTCGGGCTTCTACGTTATAATTCACCCCTCCACTTT. Translated: CASSQDLFGLLRYNSPLHF.

V gene TRBV4-2 combines with J gene TRBJ2-1; D not certain. The CDR3 length is 12 residues. V lost 3 bases and J 5 bases, leaving 5 bases between the germline ends. Germline loops: CDR1 LGHNA, CDR2 YNFKEQ. The CDR3 here is CASSHENNEQFF. In DNA form, the CDR3 reads TGTGCCAGCAGCCATGAAAACAATGAGCAGTTCTTC.

The rearrangement links TRBV5-1 to TRBJ1-1; D possibly corresponds to TRBD1 (6 bases). Germline loops: CDR1 SGHRS, CDR2 YFSETQ. There are 14 residues in the CDR3. V lost 4 bases and J lost 3, with 13 bases in between. In DNA, the CDR3 is TGCGCCAGCAGCAAGGGGGTAGGGGACACTGAAGCTTTCTTT. Encoded protein: CASSKGVGDTEAFF.

The chain is built from TRBV18 and TRBJ1-5; tentative D call: TRBD1 (6 bases). This CDR3 has 15 residues. Germline CDR1 KGHSH, CDR2 LQKENI. Trimming pared 3 bases from V and 3 bases from J, leaving 12 bases between. CDR3 protein: CASSPRGTLNQPQHF. The CDR3, as DNA: TGTGCCAGCTCACCTAGGGGGACCCTCAATCAGCCCCAGCATTTT. Full variable domain (remainder filled in from reference TRBV18 and TRBJ1-5): NAGVMQNPRHLVRRRGQEARLRCSPMKGHSHVYWYRQLPEEGLKFMVYLQKENIIDESGMPKERFSAEFPKEGPSILRIQQVVRGDSAAYFCASSPRGTLNQPQHFGDGTRLSIL.

This clone has more than one count but fewer than ten. Given a much more abundant clone one base away, this may be a read error. The rearrangement links TRBV2 to TRBJ1-1; no firm D call. V lost 7 bases and J lost 0, with 6 bases in between. Germline CDR1 reads SNHLY; CDR2 reads FYNNEI. The CDR3 sequence is 12 residues long. The DNA of the CDR3 is TGTGCCAGCATCGGGGTGAACACTGAAGCTTTCTTT. Its translation is CASIGVNTEAFF.

This CDR3 reads CASSLSPLGDENSPLHF. In DNA form, the CDR3 reads TGTGCCAGCAGTTTATCTCCCCTTGGGGACGAGAATTCACCCCTCCACTTT. The chain links TRBV27 to TRBJ1-6; tentative D call: TRBD1 (5 bases). Trimming removed 0 bases from V and 7 bases from J, with 16 bases in between. The CDR3 contains 17 residues. The germline gives CDR1 MNHEY, CDR2 SMNVEV (reference sequence).

V usage is TRBV4-1 and J usage is TRBJ2-6, with D possibly being TRBD1 (5 bases). CDR1 and CDR2 (germline): MGHRA, YSYEKL. The CDR3 runs 16 residues. V dropped 4 bases and J dropped 0 bases, with 10 bases sitting between them. The CDR3 DNA sequence: TGCGCCAGCAGCCCTACAGGTTCCTCTGGGGCCAACGTCCTGACTTTC. Translating gives CASSPTGSSGANVLTF.

This chain links TRBV4-3 with TRBJ2-1, with D perhaps matching TRBD1 (6 bases). The V gene's germline CDR1 is LGHNA and CDR2 YSLEER. V gave up 0 bases and J gave up 6 bases, with 15 bases separating them. The CDR3 contains 16 residues. CDR3 nucleotides: TGCGCCAGCAGCCAAGATGACAGGTGGGGCGTCAATGAGCAGTTCTTC. It codes for CASSQDDRWGVNEQFF.